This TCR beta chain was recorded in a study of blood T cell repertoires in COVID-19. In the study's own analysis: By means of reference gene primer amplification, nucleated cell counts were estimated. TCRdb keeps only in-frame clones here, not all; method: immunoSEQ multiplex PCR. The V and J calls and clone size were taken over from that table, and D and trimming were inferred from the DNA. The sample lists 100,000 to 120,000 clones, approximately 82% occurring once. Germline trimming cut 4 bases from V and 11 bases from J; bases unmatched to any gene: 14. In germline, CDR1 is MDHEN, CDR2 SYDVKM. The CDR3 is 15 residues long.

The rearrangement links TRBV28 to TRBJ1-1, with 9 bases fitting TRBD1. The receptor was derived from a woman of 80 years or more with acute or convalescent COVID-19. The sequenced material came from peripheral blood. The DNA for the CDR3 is TGTGCCAGCAGTTCCCAGACCGGGACAGGGAAGGTTGCTTTCTTT. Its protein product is CASSSQTGTGKVAFF.